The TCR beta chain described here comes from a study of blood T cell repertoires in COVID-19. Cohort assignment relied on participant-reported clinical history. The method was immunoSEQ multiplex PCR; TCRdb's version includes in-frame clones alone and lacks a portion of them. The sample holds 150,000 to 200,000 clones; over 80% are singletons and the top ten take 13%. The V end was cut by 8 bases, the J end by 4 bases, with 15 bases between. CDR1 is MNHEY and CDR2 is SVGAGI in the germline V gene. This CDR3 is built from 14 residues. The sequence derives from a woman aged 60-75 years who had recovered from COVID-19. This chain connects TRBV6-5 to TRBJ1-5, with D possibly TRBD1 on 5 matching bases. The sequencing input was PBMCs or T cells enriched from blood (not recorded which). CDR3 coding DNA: TGTGCCAGCCGACAAGGCCAGGGTAATCAGCCCCAGCATTTT. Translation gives CASRQGQGNQPQHF.